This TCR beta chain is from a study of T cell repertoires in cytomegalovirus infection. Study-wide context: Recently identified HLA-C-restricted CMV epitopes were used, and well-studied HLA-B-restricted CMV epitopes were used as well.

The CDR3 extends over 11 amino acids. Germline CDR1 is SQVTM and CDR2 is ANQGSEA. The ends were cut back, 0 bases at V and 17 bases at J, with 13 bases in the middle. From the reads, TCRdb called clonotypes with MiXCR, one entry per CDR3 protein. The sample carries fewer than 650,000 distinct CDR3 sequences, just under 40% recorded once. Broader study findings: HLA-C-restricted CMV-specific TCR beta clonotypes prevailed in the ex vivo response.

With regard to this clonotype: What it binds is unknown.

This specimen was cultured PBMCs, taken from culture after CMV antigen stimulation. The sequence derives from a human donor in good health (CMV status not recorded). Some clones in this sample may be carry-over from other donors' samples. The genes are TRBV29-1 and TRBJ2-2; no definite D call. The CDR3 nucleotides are TGCAGCGTTGAAGATCAGTCCACCGTTTTTTTT. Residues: CSVEDQSTVFF.